This T cell receptor beta chain was recovered during a study of OX40 agonist ivuxolimab in advanced cancers. Measured with immunoSEQ multiplex PCR; TCRdb has only the in-frame clones, and not every one. The sample records some 95,000 clones, around nine tenths being singletons. Notes on this clone: The target antigen is unknown.

The CDR3 covers 14 residues. The V and J ends lost 6 bases and 5 bases respectively, with 14 bases between them. The germline gives CDR1 LNHDA, CDR2 SQIVND (reference sequence). Points from the study as a whole: Nonresponders included some who also had low normalized T-cell clonal expansion.

This clonotype was obtained from an adult with an advanced solid tumor such as melanoma, head and neck, liver or kidney cancer. The rearrangement links TRBV19 to TRBJ1-5; D perhaps matches TRBD1 (6 bases). Here the sequenced sample was CD4+ or CD8+ T cells sorted from blood, taken in a trial of the OX40 agonist ivuxolimab. CDR3 in DNA: TGTGCCAGTAGCAAGGACAGCGTGTATCAGCCCCAGCATTTT. This gives the protein CASSKDSVYQPQHF.